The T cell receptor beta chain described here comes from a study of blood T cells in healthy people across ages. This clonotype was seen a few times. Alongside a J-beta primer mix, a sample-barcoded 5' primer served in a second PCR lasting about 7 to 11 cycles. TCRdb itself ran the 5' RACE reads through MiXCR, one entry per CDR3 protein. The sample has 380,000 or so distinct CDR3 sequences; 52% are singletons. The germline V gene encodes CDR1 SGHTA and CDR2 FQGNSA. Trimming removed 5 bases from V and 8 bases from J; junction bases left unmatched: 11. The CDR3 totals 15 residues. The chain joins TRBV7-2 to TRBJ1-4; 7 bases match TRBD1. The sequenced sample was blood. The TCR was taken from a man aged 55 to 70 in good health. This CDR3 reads CASSLRGTVGEKLFF. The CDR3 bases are TGTGCCAGCAGCCTTAGAGGGACAGTGGGGGAAAAACTGTTTTTT. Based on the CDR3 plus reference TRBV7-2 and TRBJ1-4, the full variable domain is GAGVSQSPSNKVTEKGKDVELRCDPISGHTALYWYRQSLGQGLEFLIYFQGNSAPDKSGLPSDRFSAERTGGSVSTLTIQRTQQEDSAVYLCASSLRGTVGEKLFFGSGTQLSVL.